This T cell receptor beta chain was retrieved from a study of blood T cell repertoires in COVID-19. For the study at large: Both acute and convalescent COVID-19 samples were obtained from the United States, Italy and Spain. The cDNA or gDNA used as material had been derived from T cells, B-cell-depleted T cells, or PBMCs.

Produced via immunoSEQ multiplex PCR; TCRdb's table is partial and in-frame only. This table has about 270,000 clones, about nine tenths appearing once. The sample taken for sequencing was peripheral blood. The TCR sequence derives from a man between 50 and 59 years old with acute or convalescent COVID-19.

The DNA of the CDR3 is TGTGCCAGCAGTAATAACAGGGGGCGCGGTGGCTACACCTTC. Residues: CASSNNRGRGGYTF. The chain has TRBV6-5 and TRBJ1-2; the match to TRBD1 covers 9 bases. The CDR3 sequence is 14 residues long. Germline CDR1 is MNHEY and CDR2 is SVGAGI. The junction had 8 bases not matched to a gene; V was cut back by 5 bases and J by 7 bases.